These T cell receptor beta chains were read from a single sample in a study of cytomegalovirus exposure and HLA in healthy donors. Sequencing used immunoSEQ multiplex PCR; TCRdb keeps in-frame clones, though not all of them. The data show approximately 69,000 clones, around four fifths seen once. The specimen sequenced was PBMCs. The receptors shown here come from a woman under 40 in good health and CMV-seropositive. CDR3s include the opening cysteine and the closing phenylalanine or tryptophan. D genes are given only for firm matches. Size is omitted from some rows. Given values are once, few, many or a class for expanded clones.

CDR3nt	CDR3aa	abundance	j_gene	v_gene	d_gene
TGTGCCAGCAGCCCGTGGACTAGCGGGAGGAGGCGGGGGCCAGATACGCAGTATTTT	CASSPWTSGRRRGPDTQYF	few	TRBJ2-3	TRBV4-2	TRBD2
TGTGCCAGCAGTGAAGGACAGGGGAATCAGCCCCAGCATTTT	CASSEGQGNQPQHF	-	TRBJ1-5	TRBV6-1	TRBD1
TGTGCCAGCAGCGCTAGTTACGAGCAGTACTTC	CASSASYEQYF	-	TRBJ2-7	TRBV7-9	-
TGTGCCAGCCGGTACAGGGGGCGCGCGTATGAAGCTTTCTTT	CASRYRGRAYEAFF	few	TRBJ1-1	TRBV28	TRBD1
TGCAGCGCCGGACAGAACACTGAAGCTTTCTTT	CSAGQNTEAFF	-	TRBJ1-1	TRBV29-1	-
TGTGCCTGGAGTGGAACAGGCAATCAGCCCCAGCATTTT	CAWSGTGNQPQHF	-	TRBJ1-5	TRBV30	-
TGTGCCAGCAGCTTAACAGCCACCTACGAGCAGTACTTC	CASSLTATYEQYF	-	TRBJ2-7	TRBV5-8	-
TGTGCCAGCAGCTTGAGGGCAGGGGGCGTCTCACTGAACACTGAAGCTTTCTTT	CASSLRAGGVSLNTEAFF	-	TRBJ1-1	TRBV5-8	TRBD1
TGTGCCAGCAGCCGGGACAGGGGGCTAGTGACTGAAGCTTTCTTT	CASSRDRGLVTEAFF	-	TRBJ1-1	TRBV7-9	TRBD1
TGTGCCAGCAGCCAAGGGATAGGGGCTTCACCCCTCCACTTT	CASSQGIGASPLHF	-	TRBJ1-6	TRBV16	-
TGTGCCAGCAGCGGCCGAGACTTGTACAATGAGCAGTTCTTC	CASSGRDLYNEQFF	once	TRBJ2-1	TRBV9	-
TGCAGCGTTGATATGAGAGGTCCTAGCGGATACAATGAGCAGTTCTTC	CSVDMRGPSGYNEQFF	-	TRBJ2-1	TRBV29-1	TRBD2